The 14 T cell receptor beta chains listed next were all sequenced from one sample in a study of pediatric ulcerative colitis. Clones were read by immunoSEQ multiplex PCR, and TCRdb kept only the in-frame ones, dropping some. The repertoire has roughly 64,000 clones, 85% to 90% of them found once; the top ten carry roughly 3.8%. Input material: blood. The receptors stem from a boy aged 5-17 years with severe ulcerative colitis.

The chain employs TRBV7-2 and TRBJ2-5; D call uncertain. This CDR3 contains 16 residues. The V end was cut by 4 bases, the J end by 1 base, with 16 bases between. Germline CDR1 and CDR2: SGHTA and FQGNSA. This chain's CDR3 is CASSSFPVHPQETQYF. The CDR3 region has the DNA TGTGCCAGCAGCTCCTTCCCTGTGCATCCCCAAGAGACCCAGTACTTC.

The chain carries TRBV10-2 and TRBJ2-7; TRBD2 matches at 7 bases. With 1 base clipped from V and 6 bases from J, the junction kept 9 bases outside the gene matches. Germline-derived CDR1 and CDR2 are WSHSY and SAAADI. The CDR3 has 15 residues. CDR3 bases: TGCGCCAGCAGTGAGTATGTGGGAGGGCCCGGCGAGCAGTACTTC. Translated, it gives CASSEYVGGPGEQYF.

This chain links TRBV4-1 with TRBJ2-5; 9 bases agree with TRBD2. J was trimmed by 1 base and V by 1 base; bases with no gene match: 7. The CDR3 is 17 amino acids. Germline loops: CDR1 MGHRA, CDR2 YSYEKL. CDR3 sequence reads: CASSQGLTSGSQETQYF. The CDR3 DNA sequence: TGCGCCAGCAGCCAAGGATTGACTAGCGGTTCCCAAGAGACCCAGTACTTC.

The CDR3 reads CASSLYPGQGSKEQYF. As DNA, the CDR3 is TGTGCCAGCAGCTTGTACCCGGGACAGGGGTCTAAGGAGCAGTACTTC. V gene TRBV11-2 combines with J gene TRBJ2-7; 10 bases fit TRBD1. The germline V gene encodes CDR1 SGHAT and CDR2 FQNNGV. This CDR3 contains 16 residues. Trimming at V came to 3 bases and at J to 7 bases, leaving 12 bases not matched to a gene.

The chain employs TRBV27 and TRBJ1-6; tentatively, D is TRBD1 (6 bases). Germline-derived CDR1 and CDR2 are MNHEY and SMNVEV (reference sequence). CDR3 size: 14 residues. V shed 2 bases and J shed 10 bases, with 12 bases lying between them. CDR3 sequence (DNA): TGTGCCAGCAGTTTAGACAGGTCAGGATCACCCCTCCACTTT. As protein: CASSLDRSGSPLHF.

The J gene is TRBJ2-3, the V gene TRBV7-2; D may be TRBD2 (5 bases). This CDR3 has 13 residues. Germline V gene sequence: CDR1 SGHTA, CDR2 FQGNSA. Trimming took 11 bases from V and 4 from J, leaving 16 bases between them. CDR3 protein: CAVREVASDTQYF. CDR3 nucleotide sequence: TGTGCCGTCCGGGAAGTAGCCTCAGATACGCAGTATTTT.

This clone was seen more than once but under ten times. The CDR3 nucleotides read TGTGCCAGCAGTACGACGGTCTCCTACGAGCAGTACTTC. Translated: CASSTTVSYEQYF. This chain connects TRBV27 to TRBJ2-7, with D unresolved. Germline values: CDR1 MNHEY, CDR2 SMNVEV (reference sequence). Between the trimmed V and J ends, which lost 5 bases and 0 bases, there was a span of 8 bases. The CDR3 is made up of 13 amino acids.

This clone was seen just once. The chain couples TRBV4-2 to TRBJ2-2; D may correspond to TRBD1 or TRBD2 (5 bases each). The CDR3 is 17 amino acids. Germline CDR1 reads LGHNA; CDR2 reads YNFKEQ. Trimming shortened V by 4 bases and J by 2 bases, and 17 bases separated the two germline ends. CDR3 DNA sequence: TGTGCCAGCAGCCTGCAGTTGGGGGATTCAAACACCGGGGAGCTGTTTTTT. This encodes CASSLQLGDSNTGELFF.

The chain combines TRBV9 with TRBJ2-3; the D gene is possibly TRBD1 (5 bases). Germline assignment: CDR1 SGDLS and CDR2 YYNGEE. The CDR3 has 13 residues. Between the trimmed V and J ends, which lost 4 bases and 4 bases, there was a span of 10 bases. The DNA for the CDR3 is TGTGCCAGCAGCCCATTAGGGGCAGATACGCAGTATTTT. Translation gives CASSPLGADTQYF.

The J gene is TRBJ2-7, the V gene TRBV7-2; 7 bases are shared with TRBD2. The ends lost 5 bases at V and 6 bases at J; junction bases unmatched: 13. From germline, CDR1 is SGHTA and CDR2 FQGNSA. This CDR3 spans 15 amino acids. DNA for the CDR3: TGTGCCAGCAGCCTACACGCGGGACTAACGGCCGAGCAGTACTTC. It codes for CASSLHAGLTAEQYF. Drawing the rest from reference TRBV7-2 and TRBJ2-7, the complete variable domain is GAGVSQSPSNKVTEKGKDVELRCDPISGHTALYWYRQSLGQGLEFLIYFQGNSAPDKSGLPSDRFSAERTGGSVSTLTIQRTQQEDSAVYLCASSLHAGLTAEQYFGPGTRLTVT.

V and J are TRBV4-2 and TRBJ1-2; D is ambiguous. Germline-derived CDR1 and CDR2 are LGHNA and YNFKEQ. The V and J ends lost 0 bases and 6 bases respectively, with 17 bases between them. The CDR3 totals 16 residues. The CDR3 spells CASSQDRDGGWDGYTF. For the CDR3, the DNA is TGTGCCAGCAGCCAAGATCGGGATGGAGGGTGGGATGGCTACACCTTC.

CDR3 sequence: CASSPLNQGPGNTIYF. In nucleotides, the CDR3 is TGTGCCAGCTCACCACTAAACCAGGGGCCGGGAAACACCATATATTTT. The V call is TRBV18, the J call TRBJ1-3; weak D call: TRBD1 (6 bases). Per germline, CDR1 KGHSH and CDR2 LQKENI. The CDR3 extends over 16 amino acids. V lost 1 base, J lost 4 bases, and 14 bases lay in between. The whole variable domain, remainder taken from reference TRBV18 and TRBJ1-3, is NAGVMQNPRHLVRRRGQEARLRCSPMKGHSHVYWYRQLPEEGLKFMVYLQKENIIDESGMPKERFSAEFPKEGPSILRIQQVVRGDSAAYFCASSPLNQGPGNTIYFGEGSWLTVV.

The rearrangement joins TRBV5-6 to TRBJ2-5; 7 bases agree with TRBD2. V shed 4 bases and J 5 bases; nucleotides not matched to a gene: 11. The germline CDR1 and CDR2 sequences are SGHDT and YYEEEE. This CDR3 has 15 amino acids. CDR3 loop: CASSQGSGTGETQYF. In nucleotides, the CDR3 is TGTGCCAGCAGCCAGGGCAGCGGGACGGGGGAGACCCAGTACTTC.

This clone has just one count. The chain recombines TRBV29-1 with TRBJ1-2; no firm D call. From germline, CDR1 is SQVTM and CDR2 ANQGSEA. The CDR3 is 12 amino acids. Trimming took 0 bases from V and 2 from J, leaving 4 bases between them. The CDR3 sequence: CSVEEGNYGYTF. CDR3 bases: TGCAGCGTTGAAGAAGGAAACTATGGCTACACCTTC.